This TCR beta chain is drawn from a study of T-cell reconstitution after alpha-beta-depleted transplantation in children. The study's findings and limits: Some patients' high day-60 TCRbeta diversity was traced to surviving recipient T cells and thymic progenitors. Hyperexpanded clones declined; after one year, newly produced T cells mostly supplied diversity. Reported findings indicate that, about two months after transplant, alpha-beta T cells came from several hundred expanded clones, which were derived from non-depleted graft cells.

This clonotype was detected many times. Its specificity is unknown. V lost 0 bases and J 0 bases, leaving 4 bases between the germline ends. The CDR3 covers 13 residues. Looked up from germline, CDR1 is DFQATT and CDR2 is SNEGSKA (reference sequence). Preparation of the TCRbeta library was carried out with unique molecular identifiers. MiXCR, applied by TCRdb to the PCR reads, yields one record per CDR3 protein. This table has approximately 290,000 distinct CDR3 sequences, under 14% appearing once. This sample comprised peripheral blood, obtained 180 days after TCRalphabeta/CD19-depleted stem cell transplant. The chain joins TRBV20-1 to TRBJ2-3; D unresolved. The receptor's source is a male patient under 10 years old who had a stem cell transplant for chronic granulomatous disease, so the T cells may come from the graft donor. In DNA, the CDR3 is TGCAGTGCTAGAGATGGGAGCACAGATACGCAGTATTTT. This gives the protein CSARDGSTDTQYF.